Reported below is one T cell receptor beta chain. In the PCR, 60 Vbeta and 13 Jbeta primers were used. Sequencing was performed with immunoSEQ multiplex PCR; in TCRdb, only in-frame clones are kept and a portion is missing. The data contain some 90,000 clones, roughly 79% of them singletons. The CDR3 contains 16 residues. Looked up from germline, CDR1 is SGHTA and CDR2 is FQGTGA. The V segment lost 0 bases and the J segment 4 bases; nucleotides outside the gene matches: 5. This specimen comes from a study of cytomegalovirus exposure and HLA in healthy donors. The TCR originated in a man between 25 and 39 years old in good health and CMV-seronegative. V gene TRBV7-3 combines with J gene TRBJ2-3, with 9 bases matching TRBD2. Sequenced sample: PBMCs. As DNA, the CDR3 is TGTGCCAGCAGCTTAACCAGACTAGCGGTGTCAGATACGCAGTATTTT. Encoded protein: CASSLTRLAVSDTQYF. The variable domain in full, completed from reference TRBV7-3 and TRBJ2-3, reads GAGVSQTPSNKVTEKGKYVELRCDPISGHTALYWYRQSLGQGPEFLIYFQGTGAADDSGLPNDRFFAVRPEGSVSTLKIQRTERGDSAVYLCASSLTRLAVSDTQYFGPGTRLTVL.